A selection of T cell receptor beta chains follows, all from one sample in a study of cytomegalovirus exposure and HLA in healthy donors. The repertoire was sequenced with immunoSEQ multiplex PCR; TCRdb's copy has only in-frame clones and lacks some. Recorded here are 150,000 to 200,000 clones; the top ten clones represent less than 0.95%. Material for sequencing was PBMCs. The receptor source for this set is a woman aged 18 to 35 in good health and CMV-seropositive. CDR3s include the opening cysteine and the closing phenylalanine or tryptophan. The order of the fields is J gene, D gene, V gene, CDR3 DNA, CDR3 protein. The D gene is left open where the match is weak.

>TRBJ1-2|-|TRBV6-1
TGTGCCAGCAGTGTTACCATGAGCTATGGCTACACCTTC
CASSVTMSYGYTF
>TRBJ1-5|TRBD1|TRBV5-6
TGTGCCAGCAGCTCGAACAGGGGATTCAATCAGCCCCAGCATTTT
CASSSNRGFNQPQHF
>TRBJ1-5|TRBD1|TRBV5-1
TGCGCCAGCAGCCTTATGACAGGGGATCAGCCCCAGCATTTT
CASSLMTGDQPQHF
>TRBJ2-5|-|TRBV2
TGTGCCAGCAGTGCTTGGAGGGCGGAAGAGACCCAGTACTTC
CASSAWRAEETQYF
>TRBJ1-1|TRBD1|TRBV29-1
TGCAGCGTTGAGGCCGGACAGGGAATTCATGGGAACACTGAAGCTTTCTTT
CSVEAGQGIHGNTEAFF
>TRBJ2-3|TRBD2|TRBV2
TGTGCCAGCAGGGTAGCGGGAATAAGCACAGATACGCAGTATTTT
CASRVAGISTDTQYF
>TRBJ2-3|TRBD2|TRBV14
TGTGCCAGCAGCCGGAACCGGGACTACCGATTTGCAGATACGCAGTATTTT
CASSRNRDYRFADTQYF
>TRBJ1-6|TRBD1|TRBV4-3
TGCGCCAGCAGGTGGACAGGGTCTAATTCACCCCTCCACTTT
CASRWTGSNSPLHF
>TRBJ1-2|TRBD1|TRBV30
TGTGCCTCGACAAAAGACAGGGCCTATGGCTACACCTTC
CASTKDRAYGYTF
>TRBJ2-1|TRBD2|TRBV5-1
TGCGCCAGCAGCTTGGAATTTGGCCCGGCTAGCGGGAGTGTATTCTTC
CASSLEFGPASGSVFF
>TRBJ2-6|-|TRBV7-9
TGTGCCAGCAGCCGATACACCTCTGGGGCCAACGTCCTGACTTTC
CASSRYTSGANVLTF
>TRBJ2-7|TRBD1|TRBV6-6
TGTGCCAGCAGACAGGGGACCTACGAGCAGTACTTC
CASRQGTYEQYF
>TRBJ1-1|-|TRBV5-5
TGTGCCAGCAGCTTGCTGGCAGGGGCGAACACTGAAGCTTTCTTT
CASSLLAGANTEAFF
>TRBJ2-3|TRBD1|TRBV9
TGTGCCAGCAGCGTAGTATCGGACAGGGTAGATACGCAGTATTTT
CASSVVSDRVDTQYF
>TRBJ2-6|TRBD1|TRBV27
TGTGCCAGCAGTCTAGGGACAGGGGGCGTTGGGGCCAACGTCCTGACTTTC
CASSLGTGGVGANVLTF
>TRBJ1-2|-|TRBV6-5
TGTGCCAGCAGTTACTCCCACGGGGAGACCTATGGCTACACCTTC
CASSYSHGETYGYTF
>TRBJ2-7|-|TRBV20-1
TGCAGTGCCAGAAGCGCCTACGAGCAGTACTTC
CSARSAYEQYF
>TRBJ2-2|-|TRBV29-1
TGCAGCGTCGCAGGGGCGGAGACCGGGGAGCTGTTTTTT
CSVAGAETGELFF
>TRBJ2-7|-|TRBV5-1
TGCGCCAGCAGCGCCCTAGGAGGGGGCAAATCCTACGAGCAGTACTTC
CASSALGGGKSYEQYF
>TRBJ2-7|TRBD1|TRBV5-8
TGTGCCAGCAGCCAACCCTCGACAGGGCGGGAGCAGTACTTC
CASSQPSTGREQYF
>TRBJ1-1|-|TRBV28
TGTGCCAGCAGTCTCCCCCTCGGCCCCGGAGTAGCTTTCTTT
CASSLPLGPGVAFF
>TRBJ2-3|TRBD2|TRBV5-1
TGCGCCAGCAGCTTGGTTAGCGGGAGGAGCACAGATACGCAGTATTTT
CASSLVSGRSTDTQYF
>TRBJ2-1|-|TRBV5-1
TGCGCCAGCCAGCGGGACACCTCTTACAATGAGCAGTTCTTC
CASQRDTSYNEQFF
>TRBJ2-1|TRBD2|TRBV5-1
TGCGCCAGCAGCTTGATTAGCGGGAGGGCCCTGAATGAGCAGTTCTTC
CASSLISGRALNEQFF
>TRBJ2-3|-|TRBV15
TGTGCCACCAGCAGAACCGGCGGCAGCACAGATACGCAGTATTTT
CATSRTGGSTDTQYF
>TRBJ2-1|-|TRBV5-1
TGCGCCAGCAGCTTGAAAGACAGGTCTTACAATGAGCAGTTCTTC
CASSLKDRSYNEQFF
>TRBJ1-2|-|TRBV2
TGTGCCAGCGCGAATAGACAGGCGACCTATGGCTACACCTTC
CASANRQATYGYTF
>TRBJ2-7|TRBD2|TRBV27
TGTGCCAGCAGTTCGCATCGGGAGGGCCGGCGGGAGCAGTACTTC
CASSSHREGRREQYF
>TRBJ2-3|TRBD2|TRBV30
TGTGCCTCCTCGAAGACTAGCGGGCTCACAGATACGCAGTATTTT
CASSKTSGLTDTQYF
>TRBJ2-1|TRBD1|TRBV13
TGTGCCAGCAGCGATACAGCGCGTCGACAGGGGGCCTACAATGAGCAGTTCTTC
CASSDTARRQGAYNEQFF
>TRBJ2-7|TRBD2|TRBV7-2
TGTGCCAGCAGCTTCCGGCCTAGCGGGGGTTACGAGCAGTACTTC
CASSFRPSGGYEQYF
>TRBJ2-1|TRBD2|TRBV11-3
TGTGCCAGCAGCTTAGGGACTAGCGGGGGGGCTGTTGAGCAGTTCTTC
CASSLGTSGGAVEQFF
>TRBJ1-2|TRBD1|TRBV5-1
TGCGCCAGCAGGACGGACAGGCCCGCTAACTATGGCTACACCTTC
CASRTDRPANYGYTF
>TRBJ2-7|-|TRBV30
TGTGCCTGGAGTGTAGGTGGACTCTCCTACGAGCAGTACTTC
CAWSVGGLSYEQYF
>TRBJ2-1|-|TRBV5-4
TGTGCCAGCAGCTCAGCCGGGTCTACCAATGAGCAGTTCTTC
CASSSAGSTNEQFF
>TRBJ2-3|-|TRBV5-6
TGTGCCAGCAGCAAGGAGGGGACAGATACGCAGTATTTT
CASSKEGTDTQYF
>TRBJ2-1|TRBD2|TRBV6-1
TGTGCCAGCAGTGAACTAGCGGGATTGGGTACGAATGAGCAGTTCTTC
CASSELAGLGTNEQFF
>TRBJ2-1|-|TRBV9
TGTGCCAGCAGCGTAGCAAGCGGTCCTTACAATGAGCAGTTCTTC
CASSVASGPYNEQFF
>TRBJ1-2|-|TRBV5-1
TGCGCCAGCAGCTTGGTGGGGGAGGCCTATGGCTACACCTTC
CASSLVGEAYGYTF
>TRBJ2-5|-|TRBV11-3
TGTGCCAGCAGCAAAGCGGAGACCCAGTACTTC
CASSKAETQYF